This T cell receptor beta chain originates from a study of cytomegalovirus exposure and HLA in healthy donors. Study-level background: A prior study identified over 100 million unique TCR beta sequences from about 180 million T cells.

13 Jbeta primers and 60 Vbeta primers were used for the PCR. As handled by the study authors: Among the unique TCR beta chains that a later analysis counted, about 86 million in all, 10 million to 14 million were shared. The data were produced by immunoSEQ multiplex PCR, yet TCRdb's version contains in-frame clones alone and is incomplete. Clonal size and the V and J genes are those of that table, whereas D and trimming came from the DNA. The sample includes approximately 97,000 clones, 81% seen only once; the top ten take around 5.2%. The CDR3 extends over 16 amino acids. CDR1 and CDR2 (germline): LGHNA, YNFKEQ. The J segment lost 3 bases and the V segment lost 1 base, leaving 2 bases of the junction unmatched. Findings of the study overall: Despite most TCR sequences being rare, some public TCRs occurred in many donors.

This clone was counted once. What it binds is not known. The receptor comes from a man aged 40-55 years in good health and CMV-seropositive. This rearrangement joins TRBV4-2 to TRBJ1-4; 10 positions agree with TRBD1. Sample: PBMCs. CDR3 residues: CASSQGTGGSNEKLFF. CDR3 coding DNA: TGTGCCAGCAGCCAAGGGACAGGGGGGTCTAATGAAAAACTGTTTTTT.